The next 22 T cell receptor beta chains were all read from a single sample in a study of T cell clonotyping in hematopoietic cell transplantation (dated by TCRdb to 2020 to 2023). Libraries came from the immunoSEQ multiplex PCR assay. The table comes from immuneACCESS by way of TCRdb, which keeps in-frame sequences with V and J called. Part of the clones is missing from these tables; in studies checked, under half for an unresolved V gene and the rest for unknown reasons. The sample has more than 10,000 clones on record, 90% of them singletons. Of the sample, 1.2% is held by the ten largest clones. The specimen sequenced was peripheral blood mononuclear cells. These TCRs come from a man aged 25 to 40 in good health. Some clones in this sample may be carry-over from other donors' samples.

The CDR3 DNA sequence: TGTGCCAGCAGCAGCGTCAGGCGCACCCTTAACTATGGCTACACCTTC. Amino acid sequence: CASSSVRRTLNYGYTF. The chain recombines TRBV21-1 with TRBJ1-2; TRBD1 is taken as the D call from the table, unchecked against the DNA. TRBV21-1 is a pseudogene locus. This CDR3 has 16 residues.

As DNA, the CDR3 is TGTGCCAGCAGCCAAGGGGTAGCGGGAGAGACCGGGGAGCTGTTTTTT. It specifies CASSQGVAGETGELFF. This rearrangement joins TRBV4-2 to TRBJ2-2; 9 bases align to TRBD2. Per the germline V gene, CDR1 is LGHNA and CDR2 is YNFKEQ. This CDR3 spans 16 amino acids. With 1 base clipped from V and 5 bases from J, the junction kept 5 bases outside the gene matches.

There are a few counts of this clone. The chain carries TRBV29-1 and TRBJ2-5; D gene uncertain. Trimming left V 5 bases short and J 5 bases short, with 12 bases between. The CDR3 is made up of 12 amino acids. CDR1 and CDR2 (germline): SQVTM, ANQGSEA. DNA of the CDR3: TGCAGCGTTTCGCGACTGGGGGAGACCCAGTACTTC. Encoded protein: CSVSRLGETQYF. Variable domain in full (rest from reference TRBV29-1 and TRBJ2-5): SAVISQKPSRDICQRGTSLTIQCQVDSQVTMMFWYRQQPGQSLTLIATANQGSEATYESGFVIDKFPISRPNLTFSTLTVSNMSPEDSSIYLCSVSRLGETQYFGPGTRLLVL.

The J gene is TRBJ2-7, the V gene TRBV27; D is tentatively TRBD1 or TRBD2 (7 bases each). The CDR3 covers 15 residues. Trimming removed 4 bases from V and 1 base from J, with 14 bases in between. Germline lookup yields CDR1 MNHEY and CDR2 SMNVEV (reference sequence). The DNA of the CDR3 is TGTGCCAGCAGTTCGACAGGGAGGGGTTCCTACGAGCAGTACTTC. It codes for CASSSTGRGSYEQYF.

V and J are TRBV25-1 and TRBJ1-2; tentatively, D is TRBD1 (6 bases). This CDR3 has 13 amino acids. V was pared by 4 bases and J by 8 bases, with 14 bases between. Germline CDR1 is MGHDK and CDR2 is SYGVNS. The CDR3 region has the DNA TGTGCCAGCAGTGGACAGGCACTTCCCGGCTACACCTTC. Translation: CASSGQALPGYTF.

This rearrangement joins TRBV5-4 to TRBJ1-5; the match to TRBD1 covers 7 bases. Germline CDR1 reads SGHNT; CDR2 reads YYREEE (reference sequence). V gave up 8 bases and J gave up 0 bases; unmatched junction bases: 14. The CDR3 runs 17 residues. As DNA, the CDR3 is TGTGCCAGGACACAGGGGTCCGGGGGATATAGCAATCAGCCCCAGCATTTT. Translating gives CARTQGSGGYSNQPQHF.

The chain has TRBV30 and TRBJ1-2; TRBD1 matches 9 bases. V lost 3 bases, J lost 8 bases, and 7 bases stayed unmatched. From germline, CDR1 is GTSNPN and CDR2 SVGIG (reference sequence). The CDR3 has 13 residues. CDR3 region: CAWSIDRGSGYTF. In DNA form, the CDR3 reads TGTGCCTGGAGCATCGACAGGGGGAGCGGCTACACCTTC.

This chain connects TRBV10-1 to TRBJ1-5; 9 nucleotides line up with TRBD1. CDR3 size: 15 residues. CDR1 is WNHNN, CDR2 SYGVQD, per germline (reference sequence). The J segment lost 6 bases and the V segment lost 3 bases, leaving 6 bases of the junction unmatched. CDR3: CASSDSGQGSQPQHF. Here the CDR3 DNA reads TGCGCCAGCAGTGATTCGGGACAGGGTAGTCAGCCCCAGCATTTT.

This clone has only one observation. The chain couples TRBV6-6 to TRBJ1-1; D is ambiguous. Germline-derived CDR1 and CDR2 are MNHNY and SVGAGI (reference sequence). CDR3 size: 16 residues. V lost 0 bases and J 2 bases, leaving 13 bases between the germline ends. As DNA, the CDR3 is TGTGCCAGCAGTTACTCGTCGGCAGCTTACAACACTGAAGCTTTCTTT. Protein product: CASSYSSAAYNTEAFF.

The V and J genes are TRBV7-2 and TRBJ1-6; D is ambiguous. This CDR3 has 15 residues. Germline CDR1 and CDR2: SGHTA and FQGNSA. V shed 1 base and J shed 9 bases, with 13 bases lying between them. In DNA, the CDR3 is TGTGCCAGCAGCTTAGGGCCCGGTAGTGGTTCACCCCTCCACTTT. Translation: CASSLGPGSGSPLHF.

This clone was found a few times. V usage is TRBV4-1 and J usage is TRBJ2-2; 7 nucleotides agree with TRBD1. CDR1 and CDR2 from the germline V gene are MGHRA and YSYEKL. The CDR3 runs 17 residues. V shed 2 bases and J 5 bases; nucleotides not matched to a gene: 11. The CDR3 DNA reads TGCGCCAGCAGCCAATGGGACCCCAGGGGGAGAACCGGGGAGCTGTTTTTT. As protein: CASSQWDPRGRTGELFF.

The chain uses TRBV5-1 and TRBJ1-1; no firm D call. Germline assignment: CDR1 SGHRS and CDR2 YFSETQ. Trimming took 4 bases from V and 0 from J, leaving 10 bases between them. This CDR3 comprises 14 residues. In DNA, the CDR3 is TGCGCCAGCAGCCCGTCAAGTGTGAACACTGAAGCTTTCTTT. Its translation: CASSPSSVNTEAFF.

The chain combines TRBV13 with TRBJ2-5; D not certain. The length of the CDR3 is 14 residues. The germline V gene encodes CDR1 PRHDT and CDR2 FYEKMQ (reference sequence). V lost 4 bases and J lost 5, with 14 bases in between. The CDR3 is CASSSWVNGETQYF. Written as DNA, the CDR3 is TGTGCCAGCAGCTCCTGGGTGAATGGGGAGACCCAGTACTTC.

This clone was observed a handful of times. The CDR3, as DNA: TGTGCCAGCAACGACCGGACAGACAACGTCCTGACTTTC. It is translated as CASNDRTDNVLTF. This sequence joins TRBV6-5 and TRBJ2-6; D possibly corresponds to TRBD1 (6 bases). Trimming cost V 7 bases and J 9 bases, with 13 bases left between them. Germline V gene data show CDR1 as MNHEY and CDR2 as SVGAGI. This CDR3 has 13 amino acids.

The chain recombines TRBV2 with TRBJ1-3; possible D gene TRBD1, 5 bases. The CDR3 contains 15 residues. From germline, CDR1 is SNHLY and CDR2 FYNNEI. The V end was cut by 6 bases, the J end by 3 bases, with 15 bases between. The chain's CDR3 is CASRVQGSVGNTIYF. As DNA, the CDR3 is TGTGCCAGCAGGGTTCAGGGTAGTGTTGGAAACACCATATATTTT.

The gene calls are TRBV11-3 and TRBJ2-2, with TRBD2 matching 11 bases. The CDR3 length is 16 residues. Germline V gives CDR1 SGHNT, CDR2 YENEEA. Trimming removed 4 bases from V and 3 bases from J; junction bases left unmatched: 4. The CDR3 is CASSYGLAGYTGELFF. CDR3 in DNA: TGTGCCAGCAGCTACGGACTAGCGGGTTACACCGGGGAGCTGTTTTTT.

Written as DNA, the CDR3 is TGCGCCAGCGCCAGGGGAAAGAACACTGAAGCTTTCTTT. As protein: CASARGKNTEAFF. The chain uses TRBV10-1 and TRBJ1-1; D is perhaps TRBD1 (6 bases). Per germline, CDR1 WNHNN and CDR2 SYGVQD (reference sequence). This CDR3 region has 13 residues. The germline V and J ends were trimmed by 8 bases and 1 base, with 11 bases remaining between them.

The rearrangement joins TRBV6-4 to TRBJ2-2, with D hard to call. The germline V gene has CDR1 MRHNA and CDR2 SNTAGT. Trimming pared 6 bases from V and 2 bases from J, leaving 7 bases between. This CDR3 is built from 13 residues. CDR3 in DNA: TGTGCCAGCAGCACCTTTAACACCGGGGAGCTGTTTTTT. It yields the protein CASSTFNTGELFF.

The chain uses TRBV11-3 and TRBJ2-7, with no clear D. Germline lookup yields CDR1 SGHNT and CDR2 YENEEA. This CDR3 comprises 12 residues. The V end was cut by 1 base, the J end by 6 bases, with 7 bases between. The CDR3: CASSLVPTEQYF. As DNA, the CDR3 is TGTGCCAGCAGCTTAGTTCCCACCGAGCAGTACTTC.

This clone was counted once. The gene calls are TRBV6-5 and TRBJ2-2; no definite D call. Germline V gene data show CDR1 as MNHEY and CDR2 as SVGAGI. Trimming removed 6 bases at V and 2 bases at J, with 1 base between. There are 11 residues in the CDR3. The CDR3 sequence is CASRNTGELFF. CDR3 DNA sequence: TGTGCCAGCAGAAACACCGGGGAGCTGTTTTTT.

This chain uses TRBV27 with TRBJ2-5, with D uncertain. In germline, CDR1 is MNHEY, CDR2 SMNVEV (reference sequence). CDR3 length: 13 amino acids. V was trimmed by 5 bases and J by 1 base, leaving 8 bases between them. The CDR3 region is CASSQRPQETQYF. CDR3 in DNA: TGTGCCAGCAGTCAAAGGCCCCAAGAGACCCAGTACTTC.

The chain combines TRBV7-9 with TRBJ2-5; no definite D call. Germline loops: CDR1 SEHNR, CDR2 FQNEAQ (reference sequence). Trimming cost V 3 bases and J 1 base, with 3 bases left between them. The CDR3 spans 12 residues. The chain's CDR3 is CASSFGQETQYF. CDR3 nucleotide sequence: TGTGCCAGCAGCTTTGGCCAAGAGACCCAGTACTTC. Looking up the rest from reference TRBV7-9 and TRBJ2-5 gives the full variable domain: DTGVSQNPRHKITKRGQNVTFRCDPISEHNRLYWYRQTLGQGPEFLTYFQNEAQLEKSRLLSDRFSAERPKGSFSTLEIQRTEQGDSAMYLCASSFGQETQYFGPGTRLLVL.